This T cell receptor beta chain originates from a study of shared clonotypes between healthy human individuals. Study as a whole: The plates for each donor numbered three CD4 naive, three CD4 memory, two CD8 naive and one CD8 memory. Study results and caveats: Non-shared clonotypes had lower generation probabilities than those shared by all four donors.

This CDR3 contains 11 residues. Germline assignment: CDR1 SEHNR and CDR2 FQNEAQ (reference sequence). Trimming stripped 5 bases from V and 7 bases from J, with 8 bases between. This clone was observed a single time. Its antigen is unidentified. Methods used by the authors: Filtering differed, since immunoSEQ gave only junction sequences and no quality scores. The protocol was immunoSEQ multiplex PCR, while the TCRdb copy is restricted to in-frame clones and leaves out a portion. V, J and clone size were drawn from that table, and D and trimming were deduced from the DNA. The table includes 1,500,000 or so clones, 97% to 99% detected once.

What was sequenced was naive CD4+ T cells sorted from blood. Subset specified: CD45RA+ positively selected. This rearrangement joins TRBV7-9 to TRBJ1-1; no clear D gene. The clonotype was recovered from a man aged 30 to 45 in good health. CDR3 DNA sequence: TGTGCCAGCAGCGAATCAATTGAAGCTTTCTTT. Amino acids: CASSESIEAFF. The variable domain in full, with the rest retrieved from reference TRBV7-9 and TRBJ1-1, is DTGVSQNPRHKITKRGQNVTFRCDPISEHNRLYWYRQTLGQGPEFLTYFQNEAQLEKSRLLSDRFSAERPKGSFSTLEIQRTEQGDSAMYLCASSESIEAFFGQGTRLTVV.